Shown below are 5 T cell receptor beta chains from a single sample sequenced in a study of blood T cell repertoires in COVID-19. Profiling relied on immunoSEQ multiplex PCR, and the TCRdb table lists in-frame clones only, not all of them. This sample has around 61,000 clones, with 65% to 90% found just once. The sequenced sample consisted of peripheral blood. The receptors derive from a man in his fifties or sixties with active COVID-19.

The J gene is TRBJ2-3, the V gene TRBV4-1; possibly TRBD2 for D (5 bases). CDR3 size: 14 residues. Germline V gene data show CDR1 as MGHRA and CDR2 as YSYEKL. V shed 1 base and J shed 4 bases, with 9 bases lying between them. This chain's CDR3 is CASSQVTGSDTQYF. The CDR3 DNA is TGCGCCAGCAGCCAAGTTACGGGGTCAGATACGCAGTATTTT.

This clone has only one observation. The chain links TRBV10-1 to TRBJ2-6; D remains unclear. CDR3 length equals 14 residues. Looked up from germline, CDR1 is WNHNN and CDR2 is SYGVQD (reference sequence). Between the trimmed V and J ends, which lost 4 bases and 3 bases, there was a span of 7 bases. For the CDR3, the DNA is TGCGCCAGCAGTGCGGCGGTTGGGGCCAACGTCCTGACTTTC. Protein sequence: CASSAAVGANVLTF.

V usage is TRBV7-6 and J usage is TRBJ1-6; TRBD1 aligns across 7 bases. The CDR3 sequence is 16 residues long. V lost 1 base and J lost 7; bases outside the gene matches: 7. Germline V gives CDR1 SGHVS, CDR2 FNYEAQ. This CDR3 reads CASSLGPTGSNSPLHF. The CDR3 nucleotides read TGTGCCAGCAGCTTAGGCCCGACAGGGTCAAATTCACCCCTCCACTTT.

The DNA of the CDR3 is TGTGCCAGCAGTGAAAAGCGCACTGAAGCTTTCTTT. This sequence encodes CASSEKRTEAFF. This chain links TRBV6-1 with TRBJ1-1, with unresolved D. Germline-derived CDR1 and CDR2 are MNHNS and SASEGT. The CDR3 is made up of 12 amino acids. Between the trimmed V and J ends, which lost 2 bases and 4 bases, there was a span of 5 bases.

Only a few counts were recorded for this clone. The genes are TRBV5-5 and TRBJ2-7; D perhaps matches TRBD1 (6 bases). Trimming took off 2 bases at V and 3 bases at J, with 9 bases between the two ends. Germline CDR1 and CDR2: SGHKS and YYEKEE (reference sequence). CDR3 length: 13 amino acids. DNA of the CDR3: TGTGCCAGCAGCTTTACAGGGCGCTACGAGCAGTACTTC. It translates to CASSFTGRYEQYF.